The T cell receptor (beta chain) described here comes from a study of vaccination and CD4 T cells after COVID-19. Points from the study as a whole: Looking at convalescent patients, a median approximately 88% of reactive clones were present only post-vaccination.

Concerning this clonotype itself: The antigen remains unidentified.

Treatment of the sample: roughly ten-day PBMC culture with coronavirus spike peptide pools or control peptides (ViraFEST assay). Positive PCR tests came between March and December 2020, ahead of the US Alpha, Beta and Delta variants. Sequenced with the Oncomine TCR Beta short-read assay was DNA taken from cultured CD4+ T cells. TCRdb re-called the PCR reads with MiXCR, one entry per CDR3 protein. The sample has roughly 12,000 distinct CDR3 sequences; 45% to 60% are singletons. This TCR was sampled from a human donor who had recovered from COVID-19. The specimen was CD4+ T cells from blood, cultured in vitro.

The CDR3 reads CSARASGSYEQYF. CDR3 coding DNA: TGCAGTGCTAGGGCTAGCGGGAGTTACGAGCAGTACTTC. The J gene is TRBJ2-7, the V gene TRBV20-1; 10 nucleotides line up with TRBD2. The CDR3 sequence is 13 residues long. After removal of 3 bases from V and 4 bases from J, the junction contained 3 bases not matched to a gene. Germline V gene data show CDR1 as DFQATT and CDR2 as SNEGSKA (reference sequence).